Sequencing of this T cell receptor beta chain was carried out in a study of cytomegalovirus exposure and HLA in healthy donors. The overall study: Roughly 170 million T cells yielded around 120 million unique TCR beta sequences in earlier analysis.

After removal of 7 bases from V and 6 bases from J, the junction contained 6 bases not matched to a gene. In germline, CDR1 is SNHLY, CDR2 FYNNEI. The CDR3 has 15 residues. Researchers ran the PCR with 60 Vbeta and 13 Jbeta primers. Data came from immunoSEQ multiplex PCR; TCRdb stores just in-frame clones and leaves some out. Altogether some 170,000 clones are present, around 76% being singletons, with the ten largest covering approximately 1.4%. The rearrangement joins TRBV2 to TRBJ2-1; 13 bases align to TRBD2. Specimen: PBMCs. The clonotype originates from a girl aged 5-17 years in good health and CMV-seropositive. Written as DNA, the CDR3 is TGTGCCAGCACCCCGGGACTAGCGGGATTCAATGAGCAGTTCTTC. This encodes CASTPGLAGFNEQFF.